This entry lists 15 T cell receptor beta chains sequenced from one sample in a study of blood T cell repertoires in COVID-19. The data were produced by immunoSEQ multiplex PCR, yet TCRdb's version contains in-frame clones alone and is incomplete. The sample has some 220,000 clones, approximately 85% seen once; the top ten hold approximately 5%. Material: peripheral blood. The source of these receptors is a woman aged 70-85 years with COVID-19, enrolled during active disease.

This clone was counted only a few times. For the CDR3, the DNA is TGTGCCAGCAGCTCCCTCCGGACGGACAATGGCTACACCTTC. As protein: CASSSLRTDNGYTF. The chain recombines TRBV11-2 with TRBJ1-2; maybe TRBD1 (5 bases). In germline, CDR1 is SGHAT, CDR2 FQNNGV. The length of the CDR3 is 14 residues. V lost 4 bases, J lost 6 bases, and 15 bases lay in between.

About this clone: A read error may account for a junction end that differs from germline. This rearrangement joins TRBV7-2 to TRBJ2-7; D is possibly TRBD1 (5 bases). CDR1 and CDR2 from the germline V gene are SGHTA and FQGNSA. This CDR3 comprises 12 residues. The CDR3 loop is CASSLVQASPHF. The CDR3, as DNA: TGTGCCAGCAGCTTAGTACAGGCCAGCCCGCACTTC.

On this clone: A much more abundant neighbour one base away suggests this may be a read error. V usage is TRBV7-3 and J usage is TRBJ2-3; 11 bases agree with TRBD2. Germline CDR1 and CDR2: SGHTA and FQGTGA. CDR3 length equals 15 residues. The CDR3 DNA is TGTGCCAGCAGCCCTGCAGGGACTAGCGGAGATATGCAGTATTTT. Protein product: CASSPAGTSGDMQYF.

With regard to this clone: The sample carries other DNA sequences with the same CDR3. CDR3: CATSDLGRGNTGELFF. CDR3 bases: TGTGCCACCAGTGATTTGGGGAGGGGAAACACCGGGGAGCTGTTTTTT. The chain joins TRBV24-1 to TRBJ2-2, with 7 bases fitting TRBD2. Germline lookup yields CDR1 KGHDR and CDR2 SFDVKD. The CDR3 totals 16 residues. The V segment lost 0 bases and the J segment 2 bases; nucleotides outside the gene matches: 2.

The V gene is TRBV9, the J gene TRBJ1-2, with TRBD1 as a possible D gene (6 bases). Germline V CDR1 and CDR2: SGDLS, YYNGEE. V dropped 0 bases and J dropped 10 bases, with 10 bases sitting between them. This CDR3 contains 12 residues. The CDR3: CASSVEWGPYTF. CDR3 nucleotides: TGTGCCAGCAGCGTAGAATGGGGGCCCTACACCTTC. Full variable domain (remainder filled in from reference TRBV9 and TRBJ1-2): DSGVTQTPKHLITATGQRVTLRCSPRSGDLSVYWYQQSLDQGLQFLIQYYNGEERAKGNILERFSAQQFPDLHSELNLSSLELGDSALYFCASSVEWGPYTFGSGTRLTVV.

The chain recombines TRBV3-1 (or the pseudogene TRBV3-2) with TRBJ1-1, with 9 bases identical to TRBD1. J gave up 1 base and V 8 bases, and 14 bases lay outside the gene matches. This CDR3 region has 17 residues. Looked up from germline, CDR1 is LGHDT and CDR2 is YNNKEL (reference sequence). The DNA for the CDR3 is TGTGCCAGCTCTCTTACTTCCGGGACAGGGTGGAACACTGAAGCTTTCTTT. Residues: CASSLTSGTGWNTEAFF.

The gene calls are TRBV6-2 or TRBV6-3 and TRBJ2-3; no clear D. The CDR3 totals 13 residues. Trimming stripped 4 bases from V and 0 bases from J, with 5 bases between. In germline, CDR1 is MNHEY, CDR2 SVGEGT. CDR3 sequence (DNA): TGTGCCAGCAGTTTTTTAAGCACAGATACGCAGTATTTT. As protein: CASSFLSTDTQYF.

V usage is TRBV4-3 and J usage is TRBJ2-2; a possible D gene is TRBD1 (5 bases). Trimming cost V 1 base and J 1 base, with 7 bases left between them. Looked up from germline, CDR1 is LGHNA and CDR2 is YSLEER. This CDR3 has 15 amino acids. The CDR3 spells CASSQVTGNTGELFF. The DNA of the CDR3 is TGCGCCAGCAGCCAAGTTACAGGGAACACCGGGGAGCTGTTTTTT.

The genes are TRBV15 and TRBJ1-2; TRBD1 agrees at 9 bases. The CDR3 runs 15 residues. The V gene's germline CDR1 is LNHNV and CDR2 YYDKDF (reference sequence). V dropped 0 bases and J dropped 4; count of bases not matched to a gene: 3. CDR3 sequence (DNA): TGTGCCACCAGCAGAGAGAGGGACAGGGTCTATGGCTACACCTTC. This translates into CATSRERDRVYGYTF.

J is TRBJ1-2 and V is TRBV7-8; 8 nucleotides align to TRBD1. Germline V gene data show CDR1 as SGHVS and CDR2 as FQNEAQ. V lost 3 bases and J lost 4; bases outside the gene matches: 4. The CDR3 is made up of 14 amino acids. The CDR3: CASSLTGEGYGYTF. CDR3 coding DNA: TGTGCCAGCAGCTTGACAGGGGAGGGCTATGGCTACACCTTC.

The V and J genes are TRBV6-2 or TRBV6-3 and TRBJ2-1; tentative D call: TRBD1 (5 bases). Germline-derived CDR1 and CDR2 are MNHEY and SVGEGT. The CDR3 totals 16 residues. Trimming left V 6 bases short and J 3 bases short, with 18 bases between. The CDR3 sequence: CASSSQGKSSYNEQFF. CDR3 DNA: TGTGCCAGCAGCTCCCAGGGCAAATCAAGCTACAATGAGCAGTTCTTC.

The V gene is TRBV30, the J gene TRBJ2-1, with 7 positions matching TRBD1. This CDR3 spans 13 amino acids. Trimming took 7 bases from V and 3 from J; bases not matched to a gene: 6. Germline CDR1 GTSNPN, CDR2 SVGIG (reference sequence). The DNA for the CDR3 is TGTGCCTCGGACGGGACAGTCTACAATGAGCAGTTCTTC. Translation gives CASDGTVYNEQFF.

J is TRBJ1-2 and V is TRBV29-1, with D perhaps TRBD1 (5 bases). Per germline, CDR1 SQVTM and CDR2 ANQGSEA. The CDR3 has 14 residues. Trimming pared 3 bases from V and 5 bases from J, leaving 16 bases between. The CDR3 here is CSVDWAARGYGYTF. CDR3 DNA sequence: TGCAGCGTTGATTGGGCAGCCCGGGGGTATGGCTACACCTTC.

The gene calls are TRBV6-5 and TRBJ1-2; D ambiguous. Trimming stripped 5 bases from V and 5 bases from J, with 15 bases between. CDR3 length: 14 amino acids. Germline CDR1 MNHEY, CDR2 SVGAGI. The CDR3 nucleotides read TGTGCCAGCAGTAATGACGCGACAATTTATGGCTACACCTTC. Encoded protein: CASSNDATIYGYTF.

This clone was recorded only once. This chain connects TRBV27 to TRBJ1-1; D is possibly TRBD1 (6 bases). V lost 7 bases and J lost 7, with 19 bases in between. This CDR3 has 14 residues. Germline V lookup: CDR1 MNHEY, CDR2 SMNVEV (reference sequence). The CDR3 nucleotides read TGTGCCAGCACCCAGGCAGGGGCTGGAGGTGAAGCTTTCTTT. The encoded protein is CASTQAGAGGEAFF.